The clone carrying this T cell receptor (beta chain) was seen once. The table came from immunoSEQ multiplex PCR; TCRdb's copy has only in-frame clones and leaves some out. The sample consists of approximately 130,000 clones, around four fifths of them appearing once. CDR1 MNHEY and CDR2 SVGAGI come from the germline V gene. The CDR3 sequence is 13 residues long. The J segment lost 5 bases and the V segment lost 8 bases, leaving 6 bases of the junction unmatched. The data were taken from a study of blood T cell repertoires in COVID-19. Background on the study: From the United States, Italy and Spain came samples of acute and convalescent COVID-19. PBMCs, B-cell-depleted T cells, or T cells were the source of the cDNA or gDNA that made up the material.

The receptor was derived from a man aged 80 or over with acute or convalescent COVID-19. This chain uses TRBV6-5 with TRBJ1-5, with 7 bases fitting TRBD1. The sequenced sample was peripheral blood. CDR3 coding DNA: TGTGCCAGCGGTCGACAGGGCGATCAGCCCCAGCATTTT. Amino acid sequence: CASGRQGDQPQHF.